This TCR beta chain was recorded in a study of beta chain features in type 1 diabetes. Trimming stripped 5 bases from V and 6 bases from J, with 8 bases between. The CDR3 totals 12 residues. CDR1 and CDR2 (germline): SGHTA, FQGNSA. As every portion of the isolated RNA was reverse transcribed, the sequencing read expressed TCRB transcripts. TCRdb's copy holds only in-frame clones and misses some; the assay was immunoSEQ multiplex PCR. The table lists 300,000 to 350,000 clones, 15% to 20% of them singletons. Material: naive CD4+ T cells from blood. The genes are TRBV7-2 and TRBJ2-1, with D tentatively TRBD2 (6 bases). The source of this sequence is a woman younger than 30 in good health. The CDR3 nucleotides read TGTGCCAGCAGCCGGACTACCAATGAGCAGTTCTTC. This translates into CASSRTTNEQFF.